The 29 T cell receptor beta chains listed next were all sequenced from one sample in a study of T cell clonality in common variable immunodeficiency. Data came from immunoSEQ multiplex PCR; TCRdb stores just in-frame clones and leaves some out. Singletons are absent from the sample, which has 57,000 or so clones. Sequencing was done on a sample of peripheral blood mononuclear cells. The receptors come from a person aged 18 to 69 in good health.

In its sample, this clone was seen many times. The read finishes 3 residues shy of the CDR3 end, and the germline J gene is used to complete it. V and J are TRBV12-3 or TRBV12-4 and TRBJ2-2; tentatively, D is TRBD1 (6 bases). This CDR3 is built from 16 residues. Trimming took off 7 bases at V and 1 base at J, with 16 bases between the two ends. The CDR3 DNA, read in part, is TGTGCCAGCATCGGTATAGAGACAGGGAACACCGGGGAG. Protein product: CASIGIETGNTGE. The whole CDR3 protein reads CASIGIETGNTGELFF.

In its sample, this clone was seen a few times. One end of the junction is discordant with germline, which a read error may explain. The read falls 3 residues short of the CDR3 end, and the missing part is taken from the germline J gene. This chain joins TRBV7-9 and TRBJ2-3; D is ambiguous. Germline CDR1 SEHNR, CDR2 FQNEAQ (reference sequence). This CDR3 has 13 residues. The sequenced CDR3 bases are TGTGCCAGCAGCTTAGGATACACAGAGACG. It specifies CASSLGYTET. The CDR3 in full is CASSLGYTETQYF.

This clone is deemed medium-sized. The read ends 3 residues shy of where the CDR3 ends; the end is completed using the germline J gene. The J gene is TRBJ1-1, the V gene TRBV12-3 or TRBV12-4; D is possibly TRBD1 (6 bases). The CDR3 spans 19 residues. V dropped 3 bases and J dropped 1 base, with 24 bases sitting between them. Partial CDR3 DNA: TGTGCCAGCAGTTTTAACAGGGACCTCTTAGGAGGAGGGAACACTGAA. Amino acid sequence: CASSFNRDLLGGGNTE. The CDR3 in full is CASSFNRDLLGGGNTEAFF.

This clone occurred many times. CDR3 bases read: TGTGCCAGCAGTCAGGGACTAGCTGCCGGGGAG. Its protein is CASSQGLAAGE. Given in full, the CDR3 is CASSQGLAAGELFF. The genes are TRBV28 and TRBJ2-2; 9 bases match TRBD2. The read ends 3 residues before the CDR3 terminus; that terminus is restored from the germline J gene. Germline values: CDR1 MDHEN, CDR2 SYDVKM. After removal of 5 bases from V and 6 bases from J, the junction contained 4 bases not matched to a gene. CDR3 length equals 14 residues.

This clone was detected many times. The read gets to within 3 residues of the CDR3 end, and the germline J gene fills in the rest. V and J are TRBV7-8 and TRBJ2-7; TRBD2 matches 8 bases. Germline assignment: CDR1 SGHVS and CDR2 FQNEAQ. The junction had 3 bases not matched to a gene; V was cut back by 1 base and J by 4 bases. The CDR3 totals 14 residues. The sequenced CDR3 bases are TGTGCCAGCAGCTTAGTAGCGGGGCAGTACGAG. This encodes CASSLVAGQYE. The entire CDR3 sequence reads CASSLVAGQYEQYF.

At least ten counts were recorded for this clone. Read coverage stops 3 residues before the CDR3 terminus; the germline J gene supplies the remainder. The J gene is TRBJ2-7, the V gene TRBV18, with D possibly matching TRBD2 (6 bases). Trimming left V 5 bases short and J 3 bases short, with 11 bases between. The CDR3 covers 13 residues. CDR1 and CDR2 (germline): KGHSH, LQKENI. This CDR3 reads CASSTAGNYEQYF. CDR3 DNA (partial): TGTGCCAGCTCAACTGCGGGGAACTACGAG.

There are many counts of this clone. With the read ending 3 residues before the CDR3 end, the germline J gene is used to fill in that end. The rearrangement joins TRBV9 to TRBJ2-1; D is undetermined. Germline loops: CDR1 SGDLS, CDR2 YYNGEE. The CDR3 is 12 amino acids. V lost 0 bases and J 7 bases, leaving 5 bases between the germline ends. The sequenced part of the CDR3 DNA is TGTGCCAGCAGCGTAGAAGGGAATGAG. It specifies CASSVEGNE. The full CDR3 reads CASSVEGNEQFF. Full variable domain (outside the CDR3, taken from reference TRBV9 and TRBJ2-1): DSGVTQTPKHLITATGQRVTLRCSPRSGDLSVYWYQQSLDQGLQFLIQYYNGEERAKGNILERFSAQQFPDLHSELNLSSLELGDSALYFCASSVEGNEQFFGPGTRLTVL.

This clone has at least ten counts. With the read ending 3 residues before the CDR3 end, the germline J gene is used to fill in that end. The chain employs TRBV9 and TRBJ1-2, with 9 bases that match TRBD1. The CDR3 consists of 13 residues. Germline CDR1 and CDR2: SGDLS and YYNGEE. V lost 5 bases, J lost 4 bases, and 3 bases stayed unmatched. The sequenced CDR3 bases are TGTGCCAGCAGGGGACAGGGAAGCTATGGC. This translates into CASRGQGSYG. The CDR3 in its entirety is CASRGQGSYGYTF.

This clone was counted at least ten times. The read is 3 residues too short to cover the CDR3 end, so that end is filled in from the germline J gene. The chain employs TRBV7-9 and TRBJ2-5, with TRBD1 matching over 9 bases. Trimming at V came to 2 bases and at J to 3 bases, leaving 1 base not matched to a gene. CDR3 length: 14 amino acids. Germline CDR1 is SEHNR and CDR2 is FQNEAQ (reference sequence). The sequenced CDR3 bases are TGTGCCAGCAGCTTATGGGACAGGGAAGAGACC. Encoded protein: CASSLWDREET. The CDR3, in full, reads CASSLWDREETQYF.

This clone occurred many times. One junction end disagrees with the germline gene, perhaps due to a read error. The read comes to an end 3 residues before the CDR3 does, leaving the germline J gene to fill in the end. The chain uses TRBV4-2 and TRBJ1-5, with D maybe TRBD1 (5 bases). The CDR3 has 15 amino acids. Germline assignment: CDR1 LGHNA and CDR2 YNFKEQ. The sequenced CDR3 bases are TGCGCCAGCAGCCAAGATTGGGCAGGGATCAAGCCC. Its protein product is CASSQDWAGIKP. In full, the CDR3 reads CASSQDWAGIKPQHF.

Note on this clone: With the read ending 3 residues before the CDR3 end, the germline J gene is used to fill in that end. The genes are TRBV7-9 and TRBJ1-2; D gene unclear. Germline V gene sequence: CDR1 SEHNR, CDR2 FQNEAQ (reference sequence). The CDR3 covers 15 residues. The CDR3 here is CASSLGGSSYNDYTF. The DNA read from the CDR3 is TGTGCCAGCAGCTTAGGCGGGAGCTCCTACAATGAC.

This clone showed up many times. The read ends 3 residues shy of where the CDR3 ends; the end is completed using the germline J gene. The chain uses TRBV2 and TRBJ2-7; 7 bases align to TRBD2. The length of the CDR3 is 14 residues. Per the germline V gene, CDR1 is SNHLY and CDR2 is FYNNEI. V was clipped by 4 bases and J by 6 bases; unmatched bases: 9. The covered CDR3 bases are TGTGCCAGCAGTGCTGCGACTAGCAGGAGCGAG. Translation gives CASSAATSRSE. The full CDR3 protein is CASSAATSRSEQYF.

This clone was picked up many times. The CDR3 end is not reached by the read, which stops 3 residues before it; the germline J gene fills it in. The chain employs TRBV6-4 and TRBJ1-5, with 8 bases lining up with TRBD1. V shed 6 bases, J shed 2 bases, and the junction held 9 bases outside the gene matches. The germline gives CDR1 MRHNA, CDR2 SNTAGT. The CDR3 loop spans 16 amino acids. The CDR3 loop reads CASRDRGGGGNQPQHF. CDR3 DNA, as far as it was read: TGTGCCAGCAGAGACAGGGGAGGTGGTGGCAATCAGCCC.

To note about this clone: The CDR3 extends 3 residues past the end of the read, so its final part is completed from the germline J gene. The chain links TRBV7-8 to TRBJ1-5; tentative D call: TRBD1 (5 bases). V was cut by 1 base and J by 7 bases, with 11 bases left in between. The CDR3 extends over 14 amino acids. Germline assignment: CDR1 SGHVS and CDR2 FQNEAQ. The part of the CDR3 DNA that was read is TGTGCCAGCAGCTTAGGACGGGGGAGCCAGCCC. Residues: CASSLGRGSQP. The full CDR3 protein is CASSLGRGSQPQHF.

This clone was recorded many times. The CDR3 end is not reached by the read, which stops 3 residues before it; the germline J gene fills it in. The chain has TRBV5-1 and TRBJ2-3; TRBD1 might be the D (6 bases). Germline assignment: CDR1 SGHRS and CDR2 YFSETQ. Trimming pared 5 bases from V and 0 bases from J, leaving 13 bases between. The CDR3 has 15 residues. The CDR3 reads CASRPQGPSTDTQYF. The covered CDR3 bases are TGCGCCAGCAGGCCACAGGGACCCAGCACAGATACG.

In this sample, this clone turned up many times. The read halts 3 residues ahead of the CDR3 end, with the missing end drawn from the germline J gene. This chain uses TRBV20-1 with TRBJ2-7; a weak D match, TRBD2 (6 bases). Trimming removed 4 bases from V and 4 bases from J, with 17 bases in between. Germline lookup yields CDR1 DFQATT and CDR2 SNEGSKA (reference sequence). The CDR3 consists of 14 residues. The CDR3: CSATGGTHPYEQYF. Incomplete CDR3 DNA: TGCAGTGCTACTGGTGGGACTCATCCATACGAG.

This clone was counted many times. Sequencing ends 3 residues short of the CDR3 end; the germline J gene provides the rest. The genes are TRBV20-1 and TRBJ1-6, with D possibly TRBD1 on 6 matching bases. Germline lookup yields CDR1 DFQATT and CDR2 SNEGSKA (reference sequence). The CDR3 is 14 amino acids. With 7 bases removed from V and 9 bases from J, the gap between germline ends came to 19 bases. The DNA read from the CDR3 is TGCAGTGTGTACCAACAGGGTGTTACTTCACCC. Translated: CSVYQQGVTSP. From start to end, the CDR3 is CSVYQQGVTSPLHF.

This clone has at least ten counts. Coverage ceases 3 residues before the CDR3 finishes, and the germline J gene fills in the end. The rearrangement uses TRBV20-1 and TRBJ2-1, with 12 nucleotides matching TRBD2. CDR1 and CDR2 (germline): DFQATT, SNEGSKA (reference sequence). The V and J ends lost 3 bases and 7 bases, in that order; junction bases with no gene match: 7. The CDR3 is 15 residues long. Incomplete CDR3 DNA: TGCAGTGCTAGTGGACTAGCGGGGCACCAAAATGAG. Translating it yields CSASGLAGHQNE. The complete CDR3 sequence is CSASGLAGHQNEQFF.

In its sample, this clone was seen many times. One junction end disagrees with the germline gene, perhaps due to a read error. The CDR3 end falls 3 residues outside the read, so it is completed with the germline J gene. This chain links TRBV4-2 with TRBJ2-3; D possibly corresponds to TRBD1 (6 bases). Germline V lookup: CDR1 LGHNA, CDR2 YNFKEQ. The CDR3 is 15 residues long. CDR3 region: CASSQQGHGTDTQYF. Incomplete CDR3 DNA: TGCGCCAGCAGCCAACAGGGCCATGGCACAGATACG.

In this sample, this clone turned up many times. The DNA read from the CDR3 is TGCGCCAGCAGCACAGGACAGGGGATGCGAGAGACC. Protein sequence: CASSTGQGMRET. The CDR3 reads in full as CASSTGQGMRETQYF. The genes are TRBV5-1 and TRBJ2-5; 9 nucleotides line up with TRBD1. The CDR3 end falls 3 residues outside the read, so it is completed with the germline J gene. V was clipped by 4 bases and J by 4 bases; unmatched bases: 8. Germline assignment: CDR1 SGHRS and CDR2 YFSETQ. This CDR3 has 15 residues.

This clone was seen repeatedly, ten times or more. The read stops 3 residues short of the end of the CDR3; the missing end is completed from the germline J gene. The chain uses TRBV6-2 or TRBV6-3 and TRBJ1-1; 7 bases line up with TRBD1. From germline, CDR1 is MNHEY and CDR2 SVGEGT. Losses at the gene ends were 6 bases for V and 0 bases for J; bases not matched to a gene: 4. This CDR3 has 14 amino acids. The CDR3 region is CASRDRFMNTEAFF. Incomplete CDR3 DNA: TGTGCCAGCAGGGACAGGTTCATGAACACTGAA.

This clone was counted at least ten times. CDR3 loop: CASSRGLAGQETQYF. The sequenced CDR3 bases are TGTGCCAGCAGCCGCGGACTAGCGGGACAAGAGACC. This sequence joins TRBV6-2 or TRBV6-3 and TRBJ2-5, with TRBD2 matching over 12 bases. The read halts 3 residues ahead of the CDR3 end, with the missing end drawn from the germline J gene. Germline values: CDR1 MNHEY, CDR2 SVGEGT. V lost 6 bases and J lost 2; bases outside the gene matches: 4. CDR3 length: 15 residues.

This clone was seen many times. The CDR3 is cut off 3 residues early in the read; its end comes from the germline J gene. This chain uses TRBV7-9 with TRBJ2-7; 8 nucleotides line up with TRBD2. CDR3 size: 13 residues. CDR1 and CDR2 (germline): SEHNR, FQNEAQ (reference sequence). The ends lost 5 bases at V and 3 bases at J; junction bases unmatched: 3. CDR3 region: CASSPGGDYEQYF. The sequenced CDR3 bases are TGTGCCAGCAGCCCGGGGGGGGACTACGAG. Using reference TRBV7-9 and TRBJ2-7 for the parts outside the CDR3, the full variable domain is DTGVSQNPRHKITKRGQNVTFRCDPISEHNRLYWYRQTLGQGPEFLTYFQNEAQLEKSRLLSDRFSAERPKGSFSTLEIQRTEQGDSAMYLCASSPGGDYEQYFGPGTRLTVT.

This clone was seen repeatedly, ten times or more. The read terminates 3 residues ahead of where the CDR3 ends, so the germline J gene completes it. The chain uses TRBV18 and TRBJ2-7, with 7 bases matching TRBD1. J gave up 3 bases and V 3 bases, and 2 bases lay outside the gene matches. From germline, CDR1 is KGHSH and CDR2 LQKENI. There are 13 residues in the CDR3. CDR3 DNA, as far as it was read: TGTGCCAGCTCACCGACAGGGAACTACGAG. The encoded protein is CASSPTGNYE. The whole CDR3 sequence reads CASSPTGNYEQYF.

This clone was seen ten or more times. Read coverage stops 3 residues before the CDR3 terminus; the germline J gene supplies the remainder. The chain combines TRBV7-3 with TRBJ1-2, with unresolved D. The germline V and J ends were trimmed by 1 base and 5 bases, with 8 bases remaining between them. This CDR3 is 13 amino acids long. Per germline, CDR1 SGHTA and CDR2 FQGTGA. The CDR3 sequence is CASSLNPGYGYTF. The CDR3 DNA, read in part, is TGTGCCAGCAGCTTAAATCCGGGTTATGGC.

This clone was seen at least ten times. The read ends 3 residues shy of where the CDR3 ends; the end is completed using the germline J gene. The chain employs TRBV30 and TRBJ1-4, with 11 bases identical to TRBD1. With V trimmed by 3 bases and J by 6 bases, 6 bases remained unmatched. CDR1 and CDR2 (germline): GTSNPN, SVGIG (reference sequence). The CDR3 consists of 15 residues. The DNA read from the CDR3 is TGTGCCTGGAGCCCTCCGGGACAGGGGGATGAAAAA. It yields the protein CAWSPPGQGDEK. In full, the CDR3 reads CAWSPPGQGDEKLFF.

This clone showed up many times. Read coverage stops 3 residues before the CDR3 terminus; the germline J gene supplies the remainder. The rearrangement links TRBV7-6 to TRBJ2-3, with unresolved D. Per germline, CDR1 SGHVS and CDR2 FNYEAQ. This CDR3 is built from 16 residues. With 2 bases removed from V and 2 bases from J, the gap between germline ends came to 14 bases. Incomplete CDR3 DNA: TGTGCCAGCAGCTTATCAGCGCCCGGCTACACAGATACG. Its protein product is CASSLSAPGYTDT. The complete CDR3 sequence is CASSLSAPGYTDTQYF.

This clone was recorded many times. The read stops 3 residues short of the end of the CDR3; the missing end is completed from the germline J gene. The J gene is TRBJ1-1, the V gene TRBV2; TRBD1 might be the D (6 bases). Looked up from germline, CDR1 is SNHLY and CDR2 is FYNNEI. V lost 5 bases to trimming and J lost 4 bases, with 14 bases between them. The CDR3 covers 14 residues. The sequenced part of the CDR3 DNA is TGTGCCAGCAGTTTCAGGGGAGAGGTCACTGAA. Protein: CASSFRGEVTE. Given in full, the CDR3 is CASSFRGEVTEAFF.

This clone was counted ten times or more. From the germline J gene comes the end of the CDR3, since the read stops 3 residues before it. This rearrangement joins TRBV7-2 to TRBJ2-7; no clear D gene. The CDR3 spans 14 residues. V gave up 5 bases and J gave up 3 bases, with 14 bases separating them. Germline values: CDR1 SGHTA, CDR2 FQGNSA. The sequenced CDR3 bases are TGTGCCAGCAGCCTTTCGACACCTTACTACGAG. Amino acids: CASSLSTPYYE. The full CDR3 is CASSLSTPYYEQYF.